This T cell receptor beta chain was obtained from a study of blood T cell repertoires in COVID-19. Overall study context: Collection of acute and convalescent COVID-19 samples took place in the United States, Italy and Spain. From T cells, B-cell-depleted T cells, or PBMCs came the material, which was cDNA or gDNA.

In the original processing: Amplifying reference gene primers gave estimates of nucleated cell counts. Assay: immunoSEQ multiplex PCR; the TCRdb copy retains only in-frame clones and omits some. The V and J calls and clone size were taken over from that table, and D and trimming were inferred from the DNA. This sample carries 88,000 or so clones, roughly 80% of them seen once, and the ten largest clones take around 4.5%. V was pared by 3 bases and J by 2 bases, with 13 bases between. The CDR3 covers 15 residues. Germline CDR1 reads KGHSH; CDR2 reads LQKENI. This clone was seen a few times. The specimen was peripheral blood. The chain combines TRBV18 with TRBJ1-2; D is possibly TRBD1 (5 bases). This receptor was taken from a man aged 60 to 69 with acute or convalescent COVID-19. CDR3 sequence reads: CASSPPPDTNYGYTF. The CDR3, as DNA: TGTGCCAGCTCACCTCCTCCGGACACAAACTATGGCTACACCTTC.